The subject of this entry is one T cell receptor beta chain. What it recognizes is unknown. The CDR3 has 13 residues. CDR1 and CDR2 (germline): LNHDA, SQIVND (reference sequence). Trimming left V 4 bases short and J 7 bases short, with 11 bases between. The sample is drawn from a study of shared clonotypes between healthy human individuals. Genomic DNA of every subset was divided equally among multiple immunoSEQ plates. The table came from immunoSEQ multiplex PCR; TCRdb's copy has only in-frame clones and leaves some out. The profile shows 1.4 million to 1.5 million clones, around 97% of them singletons. Study-wide findings and caveats: Among donors, the sharing of clonotypes was expected to be influenced by sequencing depth. Among the subsets, naive ones generally showed larger estimated richness than memory ones. Several donors showed sharing of about 4.8% of naive CD4 clonotypes.

The chain recombines TRBV19 with TRBJ2-1; D is ambiguous. Source material: naive CD4+ T cells sorted from blood. Subset here: CD45RA+ positively selected. The TCR originated in a man in his thirties or forties in good health. The CDR3: CASSTRLGNEQFF. The CDR3 DNA follows: TGTGCCAGTAGTACCCGCCTTGGTAATGAGCAGTTCTTC.